These T cell receptor beta chains were read from a single sample in a study of cytomegalovirus exposure and HLA in healthy donors. Sequencing was performed with immunoSEQ multiplex PCR; in TCRdb, only in-frame clones are kept and a portion is missing. The sample lists 150,000 to 200,000 clones, around four fifths occurring once. The sequencing input was PBMCs. The receptors were gathered from a woman under 30 in good health and CMV-seronegative. CDR3s include the opening cysteine and the closing phenylalanine or tryptophan. The order of the fields is D gene, V gene, J gene, CDR3 protein. The D gene is left open where the match is weak.

>TRBD1|TRBV6-1|TRBJ1-5
CASSATGHSNQPQHF
>TRBD1|TRBV7-9|TRBJ2-7
CASSPRGTGFYEQYF
>.|TRBV5-1|TRBJ2-3
CASTTHGGATTDTQYF
>TRBD1|TRBV5-6|TRBJ1-1
CASSWDRGPNTEAFF
>.|TRBV19|TRBJ2-7
CASSIGTPNTYEQYF
>.|TRBV10-1|TRBJ1-4
CASSDGGEREKLFF
>.|TRBV2|TRBJ1-3
CAIQADSGNTIYF
>.|TRBV7-6|TRBJ1-1
CASSLTTNTEAFF
>TRBD1|TRBV7-9|TRBJ1-2
CSSDDRGPSNYGYTF
>TRBD1|TRBV2|TRBJ2-5
CASSVGVSGTGETQYF
>.|TRBV4-1|TRBJ2-3
CASSQDLGLASSTDTQYF
>.|TRBV7-9|TRBJ2-3
CASSRYKDITDTQYF
>TRBD1|TRBV6-1|TRBJ2-5
CASSESGTGPQETQYF
>TRBD1|TRBV30|TRBJ1-6
CAWSWDSSYNSPLHF
>.|TRBV9|TRBJ2-3
CASSVRVAGTDTQYF
>TRBD1|TRBV6-1|TRBJ2-7
CASSEYRGLSYEQYF
>.|TRBV7-6|TRBJ2-3
CASSPYQSGVREDTQYF
>.|TRBV5-4|TRBJ2-5
CASSPGHGSQETQYF
>TRBD1|TRBV25-1|TRBJ1-2
CASSEYGQGGGYTF
>.|TRBV5-1|TRBJ2-3
CASRRDTTLRTDTQYF
>TRBD1|TRBV9|TRBJ2-3
CASSTRTGDSTDTQYF
>.|TRBV5-6|TRBJ1-4
CASLNRNSEKLFF
>TRBD1|TRBV10-1|TRBJ2-7
CASSELTGVEQYF
>.|TRBV19|TRBJ1-5
CASSAWPGGASGPQHF
>.|TRBV6-1|TRBJ1-2
CASGGDGYTF
>TRBD1|TRBV5-1|TRBJ2-1
CASTLGQGSRSNEQFF
>.|TRBV2|TRBJ1-2
CASSDWTAISGYTF
>.|TRBV30|TRBJ1-6
CAWSVSPFNSPLHF
>TRBD2|TRBV9|TRBJ2-1
CASSVLAGGMNNEQFF
>.|TRBV5-1|TRBJ1-2
CASSYRTDGYGYTF
>.|TRBV9|TRBJ2-1
CASSVGNSGPLVYNEQFF
>TRBD2|TRBV30|TRBJ2-7
CAWSVKASGGVSYEQYF
>.|TRBV5-1|TRBJ2-3
CASSLEVGATDTQYF
>.|TRBV29-1|TRBJ1-5
CSVKTTTDSNQPQHF
>.|TRBV7-9|TRBJ1-2
CASSLDFYGYTF
>.|TRBV19|TRBJ1-1
CASSPPLYRELRNTEAFF
>TRBD2|TRBV5-4|TRBJ2-5
CASSWSGGSVETQYF
>.|TRBV5-1|TRBJ2-3
CASSLRVTSTDTQYF
>TRBD2|TRBV29-1|TRBJ2-1
CSVAPTAGVEQFF
>TRBD1|TRBV7-6|TRBJ2-7
CASSAGTGEGYEQYF
>TRBD2|TRBV5-4|TRBJ2-2
CASSLAGRGANTGELFF
>.|TRBV11-2|TRBJ1-1
CASSKQDRPRGNTEAFF
>.|TRBV28|TRBJ2-7
CASTQNIAEQYF
>TRBD1|TRBV27|TRBJ2-2
CASRRTGVTGELFF
>.|TRBV6-5|TRBJ1-2
CASSVQGYGYTF
>.|TRBV27|TRBJ1-1
CASRPRVGALGTEAFF
>TRBD1|TRBV6-5|TRBJ1-2
CASSYTETGGIGYTF
>TRBD1|TRBV4-1|TRBJ1-2
CASSLTGGPYGYTF
>.|TRBV20-1|TRBJ2-1
CSASVGGEQFF
>.|TRBV29-1|TRBJ2-5
CSVASETQYF